Following are 8 T cell receptor beta chains from one sample sequenced in a study of blood T cells in healthy people across ages. A second PCR of 7 to 11 cycles used a sample-barcoded 5' primer and a J-beta primer mix. From the 5' RACE reads, TCRdb called clonotypes with MiXCR, one entry per CDR3 protein. The sample has roughly 1,800,000 distinct CDR3 sequences, around 50% seen once. The material sequenced was blood. The receptors were sampled from a woman in her 40s in good health.

The rearrangement joins TRBV18 to TRBJ2-3, with D unclear. The CDR3 covers 17 residues. Germline V CDR1 and CDR2: KGHSH, LQKENI. The V end lost 0 bases, the J end lost 2 bases, and 15 bases lay between the germline ends. CDR3 protein: CASSPPVVIRNTDTQYF. CDR3 nucleotide sequence: TGTGCCAGCTCACCACCGGTAGTCATTAGAAACACAGATACGCAGTATTTT.

CDR3 DNA: TGCGCCAGCAGCCCTAGGACAGGGGACAACGAGCAGTACTTC. As protein: CASSPRTGDNEQYF. The gene calls are TRBV5-1 and TRBJ2-5; 9 nucleotides align to TRBD1. The J call is doubtful: the DNA matches TRBJ2-7 better. Germline V gives CDR1 SGHRS, CDR2 YFSETQ. The CDR3 is 14 residues long.

The chain has TRBV4-1 and TRBJ2-3; TRBD2 agrees at 15 bases. This CDR3 spans 19 amino acids. V gave up 0 bases and J gave up 0 bases; unmatched junction bases: 4. Germline V lookup: CDR1 MGHRA, CDR2 YSYEKL. CDR3 in amino acids: CASSQDIGLAGGSTDTQYF. The DNA for the CDR3 is TGCGCCAGCAGCCAAGATATAGGACTAGCGGGGGGGAGCACAGATACGCAGTATTTT.

The chain is built from TRBV6-2 or TRBV6-3 and TRBJ2-5; TRBD1 matches 7 bases. The DNA end favors TRBJ2-1, so the J call may be wrong. Germline V gene data show CDR1 as MNHEY and CDR2 as SVGEGT. This CDR3 is built from 16 residues. The CDR3 DNA reads as TGTGCCAGCTTGATAGGGGGCGGTGCCAGGCAAGAGACCCAGTTCTTC. The encoded protein is CASLIGGGARQETQFF.

This clonotype was seen only once. J is TRBJ1-2 and V is TRBV6-5; D is undetermined. The germline V and J ends were trimmed by 6 bases and 2 bases, with 10 bases remaining between them. CDR1 and CDR2 (germline): MNHEY, SVGAGI. The CDR3 is 13 residues long. The CDR3 reads CASRARPNYGYTF. Here the CDR3 DNA reads TGTGCCAGCAGGGCCCGGCCAAACTATGGCTACACCTTC.

The chain carries TRBV7-2 and TRBJ2-7; perhaps TRBD2 as D (6 bases). The germline CDR1 and CDR2 sequences are SGHTA and FQGNSA. The CDR3 loop spans 13 amino acids. Trimming cost V 1 base and J 9 bases, with 13 bases left between them. CDR3 protein: CASSLVAAGRQYF. DNA for the CDR3: TGTGCCAGCAGCTTAGTAGCGGCGGGGAGGCAGTACTTC.

This clonotype appeared once. The chain joins TRBV12-3 or TRBV12-4 to TRBJ2-1, with 8 bases fitting TRBD1. The assigned J gene may be wrong: the sequence end matches TRBJ2-7 better. The CDR3 sequence is 15 residues long. This CDR3 is CASSRTGSSYNEQYF. CDR3 coding DNA: TGTGCCAGCAGTCGGACAGGGAGCTCCTACAATGAGCAGTACTTC.

The rearrangement uses TRBV7-2 and TRBJ1-2; D is ambiguous. The CDR3 is 14 amino acids. The germline CDR1 and CDR2 sequences are SGHTA and FQGNSA. Trimming pared 1 base from V and 3 bases from J, leaving 9 bases between. The CDR3 here is CASSLDLDHYGYTF. DNA of the CDR3: TGTGCCAGCAGCTTAGACCTAGATCACTATGGCTACACCTTC.